This T cell receptor (beta chain) was sequenced during a study of CD8 T cells in Susac syndrome. The RNA, roughly 0.5 to 1 ug, was put through reverse transcription using random hexamers. Amplification of TCR beta CDR3 was carried out by immunoSEQ multiplex PCR, which covered 54 Vbeta and 13 Jbeta segments. TCRdb reprocessed the immunoSEQ multiplex PCR reads with MiXCR, giving one entry per CDR3 protein. The sample shows some 190,000 distinct CDR3 sequences, 94% of them seen only once. Overall study results and limits: Repertoires of Susac syndrome CD4+ T cells lacked clonal expansion.

V dropped 4 bases and J dropped 0 bases, with 10 bases sitting between them. The germline V gene encodes CDR1 SGHRS and CDR2 YFSETQ. The CDR3 is 14 amino acids. Concerning this clonotype itself: The antigen is not known.

The V and J genes are TRBV5-1 and TRBJ1-1, with D maybe TRBD1 (6 bases). The sequenced material came from CD4+ T cells from PBMCs. The clonotype originates from a human donor with Susac syndrome. The CDR3, as DNA: TGCGCCAGCAGCCCAGGGGTTGTGAACACTGAAGCTTTCTTT. It encodes CASSPGVVNTEAFF.